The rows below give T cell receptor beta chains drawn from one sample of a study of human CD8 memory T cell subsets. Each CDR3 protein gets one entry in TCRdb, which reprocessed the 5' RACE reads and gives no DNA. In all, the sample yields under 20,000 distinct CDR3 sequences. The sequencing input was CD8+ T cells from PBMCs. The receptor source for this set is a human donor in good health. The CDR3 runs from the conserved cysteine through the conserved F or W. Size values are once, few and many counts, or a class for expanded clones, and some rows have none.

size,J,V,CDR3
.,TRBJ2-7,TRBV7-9,CASSPAAGGTYEQYF
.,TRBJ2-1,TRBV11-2,CASSLRRDTTIF
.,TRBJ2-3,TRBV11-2,CASSLRDDTDTQYF
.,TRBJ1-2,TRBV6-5,CASSYKRTGEMYGYTF
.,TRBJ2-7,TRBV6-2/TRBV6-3,CASSYVGGSYEQYF
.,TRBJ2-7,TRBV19,CASSASGTGTSEQYF
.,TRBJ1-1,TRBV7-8,CASSQDGRGDTEAFF
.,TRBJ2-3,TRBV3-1,CASSQAALGRGIDTQYF
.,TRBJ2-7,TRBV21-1,CASSKCGTGGFHEQYF
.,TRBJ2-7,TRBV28,CASSPRLDTYEQYF
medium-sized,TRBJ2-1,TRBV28,CASSLITSSSYNEQFF
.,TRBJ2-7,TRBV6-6,CASSYSGQGEGVQYF
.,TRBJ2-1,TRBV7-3,CASSLLRRGEQFF
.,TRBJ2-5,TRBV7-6,CASSSVPGQGLGETQYF
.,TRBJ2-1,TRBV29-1,CSVNPGLAGENEQFF
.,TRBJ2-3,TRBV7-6,CASSFASPTDTQYF
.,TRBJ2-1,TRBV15,CATTDGTGQGSSRNNEQFF
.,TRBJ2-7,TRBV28,CASSSTGSAGEQYF
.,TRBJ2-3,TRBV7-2,CASSSGRTSTDTQYF
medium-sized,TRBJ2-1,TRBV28,CASSLTGSYNEQFF
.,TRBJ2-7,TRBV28,CASSFGQGPIEQYF
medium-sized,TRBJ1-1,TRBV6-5,CASSYRNDGNTEAFF
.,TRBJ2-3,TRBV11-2,CASSLVGDTITDTQYF
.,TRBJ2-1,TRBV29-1,CSVEQSNYNEQFF
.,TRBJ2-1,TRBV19,CASSLTRGLDEQFF
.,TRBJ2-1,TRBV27,CASSITSGDNEQFF
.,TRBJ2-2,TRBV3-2,CASSQRGLNTGELFF
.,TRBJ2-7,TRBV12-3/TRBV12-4,CASSPTSGSYEQYF
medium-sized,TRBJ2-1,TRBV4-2,CASSQEVSGGSYNEQFF
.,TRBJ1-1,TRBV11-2,CASSLDDFRTGAEAFF
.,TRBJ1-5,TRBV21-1,CASSKGDQYSNQPQHF
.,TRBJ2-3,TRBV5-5,CASSTIGTSGGYTDTQYF
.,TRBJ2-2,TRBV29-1,CSVEGDRGGAGELFF
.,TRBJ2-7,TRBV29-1,CSVSGTGSSYEQYF
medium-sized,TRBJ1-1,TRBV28,CASTTGNTEAFF
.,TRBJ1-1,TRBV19,CASSARGENTEAFF
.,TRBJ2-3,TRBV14,CASSPPGQGGIFSDTQYF
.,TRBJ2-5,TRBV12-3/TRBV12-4,CASSSGTGGETQYF
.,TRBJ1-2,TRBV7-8,CASGTNYGYTF
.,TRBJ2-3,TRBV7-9,CASSFFVGDTQYF
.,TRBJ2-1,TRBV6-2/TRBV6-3,CASSFPIGGGSRLQFF
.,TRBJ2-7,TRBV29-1,CSVLDPFRRAYEQYF
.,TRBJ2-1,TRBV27,CASSFLRGGEQFF
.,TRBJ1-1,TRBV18,CASSPPSNGANTEAFF
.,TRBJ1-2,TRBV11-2,CASSPYGRANYGYTF